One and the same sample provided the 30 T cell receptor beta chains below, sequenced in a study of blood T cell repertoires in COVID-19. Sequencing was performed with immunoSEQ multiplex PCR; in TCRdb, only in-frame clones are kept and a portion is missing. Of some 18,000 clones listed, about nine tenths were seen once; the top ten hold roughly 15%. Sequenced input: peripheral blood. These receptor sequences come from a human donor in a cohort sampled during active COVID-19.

The CDR3 coding sequence is TGTGCCAGCAGGGCGGACAGAAACTTGGGGGCAGGAGAGCAGTACTTC. Its translation is CASRADRNLGAGEQYF. The V and J genes are TRBV2 and TRBJ2-7; tentatively, D is TRBD1 (6 bases). This CDR3 is built from 16 residues. Germline V gene sequence: CDR1 SNHLY, CDR2 FYNNEI. V lost 6 bases and J 7 bases, leaving 25 bases between the germline ends. Supplemented by reference TRBV2 and TRBJ2-7, the full variable domain reads EPEVTQTPSHQVTQMGQEVILRCVPISNHLYFYWYRQILGQKVEFLVSFYNNEISEKSEIFDDQFSVERPDGSNFTLKIRSTKLEDSAMYFCASRADRNLGAGEQYFGPGTRLTVT.

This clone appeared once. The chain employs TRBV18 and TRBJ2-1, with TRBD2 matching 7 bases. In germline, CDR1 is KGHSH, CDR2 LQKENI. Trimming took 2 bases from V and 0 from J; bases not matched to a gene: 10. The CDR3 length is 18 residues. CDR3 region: CASSPSSGVSSSYNEQFF. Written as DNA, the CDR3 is TGTGCCAGCTCACCATCTAGCGGCGTTTCTAGCTCCTACAATGAGCAGTTCTTC.

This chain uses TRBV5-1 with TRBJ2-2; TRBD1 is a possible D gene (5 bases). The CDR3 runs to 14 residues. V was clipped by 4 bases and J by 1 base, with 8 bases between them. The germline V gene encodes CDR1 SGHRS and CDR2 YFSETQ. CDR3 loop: CASSLDMNTGELFF. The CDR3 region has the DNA TGCGCCAGCAGCCTGGACATGAACACCGGGGAGCTGTTTTTT.

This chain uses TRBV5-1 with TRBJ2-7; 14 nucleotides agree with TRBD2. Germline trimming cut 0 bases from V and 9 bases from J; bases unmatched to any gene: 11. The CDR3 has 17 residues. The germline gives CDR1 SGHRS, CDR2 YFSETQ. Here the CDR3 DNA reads TGCGCCAGCAGCTTGGCGGGGACTAGCGGGGGCCTCCTGGGGCAGTACTTC. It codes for CASSLAGTSGGLLGQYF.

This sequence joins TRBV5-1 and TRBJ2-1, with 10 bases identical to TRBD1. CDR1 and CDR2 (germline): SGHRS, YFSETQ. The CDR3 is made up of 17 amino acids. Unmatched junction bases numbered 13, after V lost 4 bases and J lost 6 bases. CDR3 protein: CASSPITGTGAFNEQFF. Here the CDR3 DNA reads TGCGCCAGCAGCCCTATCACCGGGACAGGGGCGTTCAATGAGCAGTTCTTC.

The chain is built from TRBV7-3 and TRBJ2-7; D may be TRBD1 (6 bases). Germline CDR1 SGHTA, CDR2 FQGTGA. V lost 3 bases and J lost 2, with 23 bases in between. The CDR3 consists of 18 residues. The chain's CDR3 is CASSFRHPQGDKPYEQYF. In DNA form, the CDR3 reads TGTGCCAGCAGCTTCAGACACCCGCAAGGGGACAAACCCTACGAGCAGTACTTC.

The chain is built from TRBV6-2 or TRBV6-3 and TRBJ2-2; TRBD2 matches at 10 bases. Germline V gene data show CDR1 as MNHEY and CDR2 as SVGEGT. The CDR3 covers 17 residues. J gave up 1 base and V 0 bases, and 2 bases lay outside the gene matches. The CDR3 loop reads CASSYSSGRQNTGELFF. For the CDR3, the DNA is TGTGCCAGCAGTTACTCTAGCGGGAGGCAGAACACCGGGGAGCTGTTTTTT.

CDR3 protein: CASSIGLAGDYEQFF. The DNA of the CDR3 is TGTGCCAGTAGTATAGGACTAGCGGGAGACTATGAGCAGTTCTTC. The chain carries TRBV19 and TRBJ2-1; the match to TRBD2 covers 12 bases. The V segment lost 1 base and the J segment 8 bases; nucleotides outside the gene matches: 3. The CDR3 is 15 amino acids. Germline values: CDR1 LNHDA, CDR2 SQIVND (reference sequence).

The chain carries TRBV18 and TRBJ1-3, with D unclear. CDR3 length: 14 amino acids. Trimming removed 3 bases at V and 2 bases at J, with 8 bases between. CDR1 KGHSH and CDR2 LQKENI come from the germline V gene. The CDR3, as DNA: TGTGCCAGCTCACCCCCAAAAACTGGAAACACCATATATTTT. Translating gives CASSPPKTGNTIYF.

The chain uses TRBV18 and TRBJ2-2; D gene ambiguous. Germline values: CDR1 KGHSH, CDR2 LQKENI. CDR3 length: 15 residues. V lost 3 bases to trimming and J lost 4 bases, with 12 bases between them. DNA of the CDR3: TGTGCCAGCTCACCCATCCCCCCGAGCACCGGGGAGCTGTTTTTT. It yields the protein CASSPIPPSTGELFF.

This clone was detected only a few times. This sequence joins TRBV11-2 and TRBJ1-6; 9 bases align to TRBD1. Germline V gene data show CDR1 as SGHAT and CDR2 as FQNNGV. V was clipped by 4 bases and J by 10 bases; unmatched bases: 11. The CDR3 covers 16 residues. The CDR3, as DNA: TGTGCCAGCAGCTCTCACAGGGGGCGCAGCGGGTCACCCCTCCACTTT. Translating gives CASSSHRGRSGSPLHF. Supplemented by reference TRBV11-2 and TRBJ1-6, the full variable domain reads EAGVAQSPRYKIIEKRQSVAFWCNPISGHATLYWYQQILGQGPKLLIQFQNNGVVDDSQLPKDRFSAERLKGVDSTLKIQPAKLEDSAVYLCASSSHRGRSGSPLHFGNGTRLTVT.

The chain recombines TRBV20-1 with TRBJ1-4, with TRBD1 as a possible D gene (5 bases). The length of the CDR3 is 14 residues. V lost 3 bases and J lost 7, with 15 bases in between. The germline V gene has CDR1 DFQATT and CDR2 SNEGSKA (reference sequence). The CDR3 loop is CSASGRGSSEKLFF. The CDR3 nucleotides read TGCAGTGCTAGTGGGAGGGGCTCGTCTGAAAAACTGTTTTTT.

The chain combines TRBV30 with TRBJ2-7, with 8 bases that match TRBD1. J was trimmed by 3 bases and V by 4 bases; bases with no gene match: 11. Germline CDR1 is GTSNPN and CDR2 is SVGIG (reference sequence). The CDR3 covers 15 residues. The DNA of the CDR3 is TGTGCCTGGAACCCCCGGGGACAGGTACTCTACGAGCAGTACTTC. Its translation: CAWNPRGQVLYEQYF.

The CDR3: CASSPPGLAGVKLFF. CDR3 DNA: TGTGCCAGCTCACCACCGGGACTAGCGGGAGTAAAGCTGTTTTTT. The chain has TRBV18 and TRBJ2-2; 14 nucleotides line up with TRBD2. From germline, CDR1 is KGHSH and CDR2 LQKENI. The CDR3 has 15 residues. The junction had 3 bases not matched to a gene; V was cut back by 0 bases and J by 12 bases. Full variable domain (rest looked up from reference TRBV18 and TRBJ2-2): NAGVMQNPRHLVRRRGQEARLRCSPMKGHSHVYWYRQLPEEGLKFMVYLQKENIIDESGMPKERFSAEFPKEGPSILRIQQVVRGDSAAYFCASSPPGLAGVKLFFGEGSRLTVL.

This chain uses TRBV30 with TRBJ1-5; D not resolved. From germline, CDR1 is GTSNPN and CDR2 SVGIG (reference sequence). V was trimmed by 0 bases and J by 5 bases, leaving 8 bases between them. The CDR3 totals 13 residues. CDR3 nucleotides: TGTGCCTGGAGTGTGGCACAAGATCAGCCCCAGCATTTT. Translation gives CAWSVAQDQPQHF.

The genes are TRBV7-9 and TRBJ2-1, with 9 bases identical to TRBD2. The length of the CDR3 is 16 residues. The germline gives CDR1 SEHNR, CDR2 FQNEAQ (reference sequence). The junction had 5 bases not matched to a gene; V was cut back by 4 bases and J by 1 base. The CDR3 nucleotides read TGTGCCAGCAGCTCTAGGGCGGGGGGGTCCTACAATGAGCAGTTCTTC. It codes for CASSSRAGGSYNEQFF.

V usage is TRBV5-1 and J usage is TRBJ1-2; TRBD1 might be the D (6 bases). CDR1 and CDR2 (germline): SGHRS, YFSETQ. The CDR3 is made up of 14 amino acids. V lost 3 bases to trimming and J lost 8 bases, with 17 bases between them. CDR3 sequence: CASSYSTGGLGYTF. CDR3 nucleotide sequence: TGCGCCAGCAGCTACTCGACAGGAGGATTAGGCTACACCTTC. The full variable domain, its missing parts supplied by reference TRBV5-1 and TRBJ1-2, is KAGVTQTPRYLIKTRGQQVTLSCSPISGHRSVSWYQQTPGQGLQFLFEYFSETQRNKGNFPGRFSGRQFSNSRSEMNVSTLELGDSALYLCASSYSTGGLGYTFGSGTRLTVV.

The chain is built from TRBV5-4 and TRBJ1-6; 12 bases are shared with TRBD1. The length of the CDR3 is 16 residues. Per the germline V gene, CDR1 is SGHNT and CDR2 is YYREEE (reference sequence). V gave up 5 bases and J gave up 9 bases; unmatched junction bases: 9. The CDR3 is CASSSTGTGGPSPLHF. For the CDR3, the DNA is TGTGCCAGCAGTTCGACCGGGACAGGGGGCCCTTCACCCCTCCACTTT.

DNA for the CDR3: TGTGCCAGCAGCTTGAGGAACACCGGGGAGCTGTTTTTT. Translation: CASSLRNTGELFF. V gene TRBV11-2 combines with J gene TRBJ2-2; D ambiguous. Germline CDR1 is SGHAT and CDR2 is FQNNGV. Between the trimmed V and J ends, which lost 3 bases and 1 base, there was a span of 3 bases. CDR3 length: 13 amino acids.

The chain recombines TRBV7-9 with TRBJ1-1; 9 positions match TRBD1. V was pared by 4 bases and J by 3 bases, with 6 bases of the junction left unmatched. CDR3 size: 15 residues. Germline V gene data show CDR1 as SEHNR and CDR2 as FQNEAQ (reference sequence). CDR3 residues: CASSSTGGYYTEAFF. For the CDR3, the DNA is TGTGCCAGCAGCTCCACAGGGGGCTACTACACTGAAGCTTTCTTT. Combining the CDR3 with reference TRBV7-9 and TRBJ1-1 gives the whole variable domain DTGVSQNPRHKITKRGQNVTFRCDPISEHNRLYWYRQTLGQGPEFLTYFQNEAQLEKSRLLSDRFSAERPKGSFSTLEIQRTEQGDSAMYLCASSSTGGYYTEAFFGQGTRLTVV.

The CDR3 sequence: CASSIRQGGDTEAFF. CDR3 sequence (DNA): TGTGCCAGCAGCATAAGACAGGGTGGGGACACTGAAGCTTTCTTT. The rearrangement links TRBV9 to TRBJ1-1; 7 bases map to TRBD1. Germline CDR1 and CDR2: SGDLS and YYNGEE. V shed 4 bases and J 3 bases; nucleotides not matched to a gene: 9. CDR3 length: 15 residues.

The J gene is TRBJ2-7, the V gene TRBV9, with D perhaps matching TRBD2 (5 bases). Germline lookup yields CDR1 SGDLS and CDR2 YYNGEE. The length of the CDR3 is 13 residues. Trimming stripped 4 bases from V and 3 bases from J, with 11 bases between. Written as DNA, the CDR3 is TGTGCCAGCAGCAAGGAGGTGAACTACGAGCAGTACTTC. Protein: CASSKEVNYEQYF.

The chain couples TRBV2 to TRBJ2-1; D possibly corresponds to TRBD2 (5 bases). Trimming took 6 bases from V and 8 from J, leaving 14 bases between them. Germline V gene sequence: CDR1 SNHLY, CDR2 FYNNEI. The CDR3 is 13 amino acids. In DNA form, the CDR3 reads TGTGCCAGCAGGGCTAGGGAGATCGATGAGCAGTTCTTC. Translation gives CASRAREIDEQFF. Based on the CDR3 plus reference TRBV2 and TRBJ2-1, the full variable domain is EPEVTQTPSHQVTQMGQEVILRCVPISNHLYFYWYRQILGQKVEFLVSFYNNEISEKSEIFDDQFSVERPDGSNFTLKIRSTKLEDSAMYFCASRAREIDEQFFGPGTRLTVL.

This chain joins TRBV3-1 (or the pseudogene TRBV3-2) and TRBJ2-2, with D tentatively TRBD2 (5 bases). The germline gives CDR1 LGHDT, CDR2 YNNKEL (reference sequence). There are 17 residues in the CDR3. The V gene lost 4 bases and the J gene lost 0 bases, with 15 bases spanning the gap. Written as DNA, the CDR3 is TGTGCCAGCAGCCTACGACCTAGCTATACGAACACCGGGGAGCTGTTTTTT. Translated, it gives CASSLRPSYTNTGELFF.

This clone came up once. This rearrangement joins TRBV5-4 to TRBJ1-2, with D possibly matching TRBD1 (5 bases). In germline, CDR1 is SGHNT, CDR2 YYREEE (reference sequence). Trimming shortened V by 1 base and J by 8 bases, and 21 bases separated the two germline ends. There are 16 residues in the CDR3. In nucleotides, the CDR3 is TGTGCCAGCAGCTTGTGGGGAAGGCGGGGCGCAGGAGGCTACACCTTC. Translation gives CASSLWGRRGAGGYTF.

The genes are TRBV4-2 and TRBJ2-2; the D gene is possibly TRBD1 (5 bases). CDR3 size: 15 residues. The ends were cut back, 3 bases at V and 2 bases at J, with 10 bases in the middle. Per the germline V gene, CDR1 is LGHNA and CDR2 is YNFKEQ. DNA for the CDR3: TGTGCCAGCAGCCAGGGTCAGGGAAACACCGGGGAGCTGTTTTTT. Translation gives CASSQGQGNTGELFF.

The CDR3 nucleotides are TGCGCCAGCAGCTTGGACAGGGCATCCTACGAGCAGTACTTC. It codes for CASSLDRASYEQYF. The chain couples TRBV5-1 to TRBJ2-7; the D gene is possibly TRBD1 (6 bases). V was shortened by 0 bases and J by 1 base, with 8 bases between the two germline ends. Germline CDR1 is SGHRS and CDR2 is YFSETQ. The CDR3 spans 14 residues.

This CDR3 reads CASSLEGGRVVGELFF. DNA for the CDR3: TGTGCCAGCAGCTTAGAAGGCGGGAGGGTGGTCGGGGAGCTGTTTTTT. This sequence joins TRBV7-2 and TRBJ2-2, with TRBD2 matching over 9 bases. Germline CDR1 SGHTA, CDR2 FQGNSA. The V segment lost 1 base and the J segment 7 bases; nucleotides outside the gene matches: 7. The CDR3 consists of 16 residues.

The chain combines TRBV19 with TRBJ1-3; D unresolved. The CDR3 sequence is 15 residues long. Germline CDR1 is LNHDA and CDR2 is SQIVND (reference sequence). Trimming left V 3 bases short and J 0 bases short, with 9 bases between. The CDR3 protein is CASSIGGSSGNTIYF. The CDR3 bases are TGTGCCAGTAGTATTGGCGGATCCTCTGGAAACACCATATATTTT.

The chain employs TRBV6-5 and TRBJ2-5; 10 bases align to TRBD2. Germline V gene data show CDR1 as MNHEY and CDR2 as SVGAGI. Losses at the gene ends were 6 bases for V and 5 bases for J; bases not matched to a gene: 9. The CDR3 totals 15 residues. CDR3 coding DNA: TGTGCCAGCAGCCGAAGCGGGGGGGCTGTTGAGACCCAGTACTTC. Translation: CASSRSGGAVETQYF.